The clone carrying this T cell receptor beta chain appeared a single time. Here immunoSEQ multiplex PCR was the method, and the copy in TCRdb shows in-frame clones only, minus some. The sample has over 40,000 clones; 83% are singletons. The data were taken from a study of cytotoxic CD8 clonotypes in ibrutinib-treated CLL. The CDR3 runs 12 residues. Looked up from germline, CDR1 is SQVTM and CDR2 is ANQGSEA. Deletions cut 0 bases from V and 2 bases from J, with 5 bases between. The rearrangement joins TRBV29-1 to TRBJ2-7; D call uncertain. Sequences were derived from PBMCs, sampled after 24 months of ibrutinib treatment. The sequence was collected from a human donor with chronic lymphocytic leukemia. The CDR3 sequence is CSVEDRAYEQYF. The CDR3 DNA follows: TGCAGCGTTGAAGACAGAGCCTACGAGCAGTACTTC.